This T cell receptor beta chain is from a study of blood T cells in healthy people across ages. The authors ran a second PCR of about 7 to 11 cycles using a sample-barcoded 5' primer and a J-beta primer mix. Sequencing recovered at least 2.5 million CDR3-containing paired-end reads from each sample. One entry per CDR3 protein, called by TCRdb with MiXCR from the 5' RACE reads. The sample consists of around 1.5 million distinct CDR3 sequences, approximately 40% of them appearing once. The CDR3 sequence is 10 residues long. Germline V gene data show CDR1 as MNHNS and CDR2 as SASEGT. V lost 3 bases and J 12 bases, leaving 8 bases between the germline ends.

The chain links TRBV6-1 to TRBJ2-5; D could derive from TRBD1 or TRBD2 (5 bases each). The clonotype originates from a woman between 18 and 30 years old in good health. Sequenced material: blood. CDR3 region: CASSDLGEYF. DNA for the CDR3: TGTGCCAGCAGTGATTTGGGGGAGTACTTC.